The present TCR beta chain was sequenced within a study of OX40 agonist ivuxolimab in advanced cancers. For the wider study: Ivuxolimab was an agonistic, fully human IgG2 monoclonal antibody directed against OX40 (CD134), a costimulatory receptor. Patients were allowed to have had prior anti-PD-1, anti-PD-L1 or anti-CTLA-4 therapy, and 40% to 45% of the dose-escalation patients had been treated with checkpoint inhibitors. Of the roughly 52 dose-escalation patients, hepatocellular carcinoma was present in about 20, melanoma in approximately 15, renal cell carcinoma in 9 and head and neck cancer in 9. The point of sequencing TCRbeta in the periphery was to test whether ivuxolimab changed TCR sequence diversity and drove clonal T-cell expansion. The monotherapy dose-escalation portion (N ≈ 57 patients) of the phase I ivuxolimab trial is reported in the paper. In the dose-escalation cohort, 82.7% of patients were male, and the mean age was about 55 years, with a range of about 20 to 90. Partial responses were achieved by three dose-escalation patients, of whom one had hepatocellular carcinoma and two had cutaneous melanoma. Intravenous ivuxolimab was administered to patients every 2 weeks at six dose levels: 0.01, 0.1, 0.3, 1.5, 3 and 10 mg/kg. General study outcomes and caveats: After ivuxolimab, expanded clones were on average more numerous among CD8+ T cells than among CD4+ T cells. At doses of 0.1 to 3.0 mg/kg, clonal expansion of both CD4+ and CD8+ T cells in blood was seen between baseline and week 6. Low levels of normalized T-cell clonal expansion were also seen in some patients who did not respond. In the 0.1-3.0 mg/kg groups, partial responders were among the patients with the lowest normalized peripheral clonal expansion, particularly in CD8+ T cells. Antigen specificity was not determined for the clonally expanded peripheral T cells.

Patients with autoimmune disease history or receiving systemic immunosuppression were excluded from the trial. In every dose cohort, peripheral blood was drawn for TCR sequencing at baseline, cycle 4 day 1, and cycle 7 day 1. The samples were taken from a phase I, first-in-human, multicenter, open-label dose-escalation trial of ivuxolimab. Adults with locally advanced or metastatic melanoma, renal cell, hepatocellular, or head and neck squamous cell carcinoma were enrolled in the trial. Before TCR sequencing, CD4+ T cells and CD8+ T cells from peripheral blood were sorted into separate populations. A note on this clone: It lacks a known antigen. The input lacks base qualities; no much larger clone sits a single base away.

CDR1 and CDR2 (SGHKS, YYEKEE) derive from the germline V gene (reference sequence). V is reduced by 1 base and J by 3 bases, leaving a spacing of 10 bases between them. The CDR3 sequence holds 14 residues, the cysteine and phenylalanine included. Left in the record is the CDR3 DNA by itself, 42 bases read in frame from the first base. Genomic DNA was isolated from the sorted cells so that the TCRbeta CDR3 region could be sequenced. The immunoSEQ Assay was used for sequencing of TCRbeta CDR3 regions. TCRdb re-hosts the immuneACCESS table, in-frame sequences only. Its copies lack some clones; in the studies checked, an unresolved V gene accounts for under half of them, and the cause for the rest is not known. In this sample the table shows roughly 60,000 clones, around four fifths of which occur a single time. The ten largest clones capture roughly 1.9% of the sample.

Recombination connected TRBV5-5 to TRBJ1-1; TRBD1 is perhaps the D gene, given 5 matching bases. The sequencing used CD4+ or CD8+ T cells sorted from blood, collected in a trial of the OX40 agonist ivuxolimab. This sequence originates from an adult with an advanced solid tumor such as melanoma, head and neck, liver or kidney cancer. The nucleotide sequence is TGTGCCAGCAGCTTGTATAGCAGGGACACTGAAGCTTTCTTT. Protein translation: CASSLYSRDTEAFF.